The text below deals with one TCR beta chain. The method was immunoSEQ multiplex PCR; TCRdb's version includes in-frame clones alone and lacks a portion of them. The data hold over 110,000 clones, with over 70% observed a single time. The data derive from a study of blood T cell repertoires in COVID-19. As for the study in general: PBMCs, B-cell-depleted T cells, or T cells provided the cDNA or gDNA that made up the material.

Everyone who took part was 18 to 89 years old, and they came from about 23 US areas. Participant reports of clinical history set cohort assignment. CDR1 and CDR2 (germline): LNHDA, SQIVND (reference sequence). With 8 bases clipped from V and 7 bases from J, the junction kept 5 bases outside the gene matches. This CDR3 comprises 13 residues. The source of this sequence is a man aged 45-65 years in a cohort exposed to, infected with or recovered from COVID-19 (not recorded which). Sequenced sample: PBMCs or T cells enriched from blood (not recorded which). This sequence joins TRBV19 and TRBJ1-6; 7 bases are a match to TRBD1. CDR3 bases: TGTGCCAGTGGACAGGATTACAATTCACCCCTCCACTTT. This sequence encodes CASGQDYNSPLHF.